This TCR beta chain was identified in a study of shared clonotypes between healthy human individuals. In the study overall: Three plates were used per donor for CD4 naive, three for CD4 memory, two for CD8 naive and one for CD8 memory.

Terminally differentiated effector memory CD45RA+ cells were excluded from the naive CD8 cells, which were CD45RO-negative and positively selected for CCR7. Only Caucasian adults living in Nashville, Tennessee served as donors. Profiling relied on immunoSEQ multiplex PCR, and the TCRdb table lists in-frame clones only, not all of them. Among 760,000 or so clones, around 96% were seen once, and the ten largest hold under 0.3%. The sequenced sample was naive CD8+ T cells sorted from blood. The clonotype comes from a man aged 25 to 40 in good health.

This chain's CDR3 is CASSLPGYQETQYF. CDR3 nucleotides: TGTGCCAGCAGTTTACCCGGATACCAAGAGACCCAGTACTTC. V usage is TRBV28 and J usage is TRBJ2-5, with D uncertain. Trimming took off 2 bases at V and 0 bases at J, with 7 bases between the two ends. This CDR3 has 14 amino acids. The germline gives CDR1 MDHEN, CDR2 SYDVKM.